This T cell receptor beta chain is drawn from a study of CD8 T cells in Susac syndrome. Broader study findings: That the number of individuals in its TCR sequencing and HLA analysis was relatively small was acknowledged by the study.

Trimming removed 4 bases at V and 10 bases at J, with 6 bases between. From germline, CDR1 is SGHRS and CDR2 YFSETQ. The CDR3 loop spans 10 amino acids. An input of roughly 0.5 to 1 ug of RNA was subjected to reverse transcription using random hexamers. Multiplex PCR with immunoSEQ amplified the TCR beta CDR3 across 54 Vbeta and 13 Jbeta. TCRdb reanalysed the immunoSEQ multiplex PCR reads using MiXCR and keeps one entry per CDR3 protein. The data show fewer than 35,000 distinct CDR3 sequences, with around 94% seen just once and about 0.27% held by the top ten. On this clonotype: No antigen is known for it.

In blood CD8+ and CD4+ T cells, TCR beta underwent sequencing. Purification of the CD8+ and CD4+ T cells relied on negative isolation, and TEMRA cells underwent FACS enrichment. The sample consisted of CD8+ T cells from PBMCs. The V call is TRBV5-1, the J call TRBJ2-1; D is unclear. The clonotype comes from a human donor in good health. The CDR3: CASSGLEQFF. The CDR3 region has the DNA TGCGCCAGCAGCGGGTTAGAGCAGTTCTTC.